This T cell receptor beta chain was observed in a study of shared clonotypes between healthy human individuals. Germline CDR1 reads LGHNA; CDR2 reads YNFKEQ. With 0 bases clipped from V and 4 bases from J, the junction kept 6 bases outside the gene matches. The CDR3 consists of 15 residues. Study findings and constraints: Owing to a small donor count, the genetic and exposure-history diversity represented was limited.

Donors were healthy HIV-negative adults without recently reported acute infections or vaccinations. About 90 million PBMCs per unsorted sample were used for genomic DNA. Method: immunoSEQ multiplex PCR; TCRdb's copy keeps in-frame clones and lacks some. The data show fewer than 600,000 clones, roughly 79% seen once. This clone was observed many times. The antigen remains undetermined. Additional DNA sequences in this sample encode the identical CDR3. The chain employs TRBV4-2 and TRBJ2-7; 7 nucleotides line up with TRBD2. The sequenced sample was PBMCs. This TCR came from a woman aged 35 to 49 in good health. Some clones in this sample may be carry-over from other donors' samples. CDR3 in amino acids: CASSQEGSGPYEQYF. In nucleotides, the CDR3 is TGTGCCAGCAGCCAAGAAGGTAGCGGGCCTTACGAGCAGTACTTC.